These T cell receptor beta chains were read from a single sample in a study of early stage breast cancer tumors. Clones were sequenced by immunoSEQ multiplex PCR, and TCRdb holds only the in-frame ones, with some missing. This sample has about 51,000 clones; 78% occur once, and the top ten carry around 3.4%. The specimen sequenced was blood. These TCRs come from a person aged 35 to 50 with breast cancer. The CDR3 runs from the conserved cysteine through the conserved F or W. D genes are given only for firm matches. Not every row has a clone size; where given, it reads once, few, many or a size class.

CASSLTGGRSNQPQHF | TGTGCCAGCAGCCTGACAGGGGGCCGGAGCAATCAGCCCCAGCATTTT | TRBJ1-5 | TRBV27 | TRBD1 | -
CASSPPRDRGPEKLFF | TGTGCCAGCAGTCCTCCTCGGGACAGGGGGCCGGAAAAACTGTTTTTT | TRBJ1-4 | TRBV6-6 | TRBD1 | -
CASSEIDTQYF | TGTGCCAGCAGTGAAATTGATACGCAGTATTTT | TRBJ2-3 | TRBV2 | - | -
CASSPFANTGELFF | TGTGCCAGCAGCCCCTTCGCGAACACCGGGGAGCTGTTTTTT | TRBJ2-2 | TRBV9 | - | -
CASSNPGTSRGNEQFF | TGTGCCAGTAGTAACCCCGGGACTAGCCGAGGGAATGAGCAGTTCTTC | TRBJ2-1 | TRBV19 | TRBD2 | -
CASSGYSNQPQHF | TGTGCCAGCAGCGGGTATAGCAATCAGCCCCAGCATTTT | TRBJ1-5 | TRBV5-4 | - | -
CASSLGQGRARNEQFF | TGTGCCAGCAGCTTGGGACAGGGCAGAGCCAGGAATGAGCAGTTCTTC | TRBJ2-1 | TRBV11-2 | TRBD1 | -
CASSPGPSTDTQYF | TGTGCTAGCAGCCCGGGCCCCAGTACAGATACGCAGTATTTT | TRBJ2-3 | TRBV7-7 | - | -
CASSQDVTGPSHYFF | TGCGCCAGCAGCCAAGATGTCACAGGGCCCTCACACTATTTCTTT | TRBJ1-1 | TRBV4-1 | - | -
CAWSTGTGGIYGYTF | TGTGCCTGGAGTACAGGGACAGGGGGGATCTATGGCTACACCTTC | TRBJ1-2 | TRBV30 | TRBD1 | once
CASSPQGTEAFF | TGTGCCAGCTCACCTCAGGGCACTGAAGCTTTCTTT | TRBJ1-1 | TRBV18 | - | few
CAWVGQPNEKLFF | TGTGCCTGGGTGGGACAGCCCAATGAAAAACTGTTTTTT | TRBJ1-4 | TRBV30 | TRBD1 | -
CASSLLGVRTEAFF | TGTGCCAGCAGTTTATTGGGGGTTCGAACTGAAGCTTTCTTT | TRBJ1-1 | TRBV28 | - | -
CASSPLIGRKDEQYF | TGTGCCAGCTCACCACTCATCGGGCGGAAGGACGAGCAGTACTTC | TRBJ2-7 | TRBV18 | - | once
CASSTRDGSYEQYF | TGTGCCAGCAGCACCCGGGACGGCTCCTACGAGCAGTACTTC | TRBJ2-7 | TRBV11-2 | - | -
CASSQEWTGVTDEQFF | TGTGCCAGCAGCCAAGAGTGGACGGGAGTTACGGATGAGCAGTTCTTC | TRBJ2-1 | TRBV4-2 | - | -
CASSSYRVPKNQPQHF | TGTGCCAGCAGCTCATACCGGGTCCCAAAAAATCAGCCCCAGCATTTT | TRBJ1-5 | TRBV7-8 | - | few
CTSSQVMRVQYF | TGCACCAGCAGCCAAGTTATGCGGGTGCAGTACTTC | TRBJ2-7 | TRBV1 | - | -
CASSFREGTEAFF | TGTGCCAGCAGTTTCAGGGAGGGCACTGAAGCTTTCTTT | TRBJ1-1 | TRBV27 | - | -
CASSQGLAGADTQYF | TGTGCCAGCAGCCAAGGACTAGCGGGAGCAGATACGCAGTATTTT | TRBJ2-3 | TRBV4-2 | TRBD2 | -
CASSSLKTSPADTQYF | TGTGCCAGCAGTTCTCTTAAGACGAGCCCAGCGGATACGCAGTATTTT | TRBJ2-3 | TRBV11-2 | - | once
CASSKHRDRVGEQYF | TGTGCCAGCAGCAAGCACCGGGACAGGGTCGGCGAGCAGTACTTC | TRBJ2-7 | TRBV9 | TRBD1 | -
CASSSAKGLAGSYEQYF | TGTGCCAGCAGCTCGGCTAAGGGACTAGCGGGATCCTACGAGCAGTACTTC | TRBJ2-7 | TRBV7-9 | TRBD2 | -
CAIRGGDNEKLFF | TGTGCCATCAGGGGGGGTGATAATGAAAAACTGTTTTTT | TRBJ1-4 | TRBV10-3 | - | -
CASSRTGMNTEAFF | TGTGCCAGTAGCCGGACAGGGATGAACACTGAAGCTTTCTTT | TRBJ1-1 | TRBV19 | TRBD1 | -